This TCR beta chain was recorded in a study of blood T cell repertoires in COVID-19. Sequencing used immunoSEQ multiplex PCR; TCRdb keeps in-frame clones, though not all of them. This sample has 150,000 or so clones, with more than 75% found just once. The TCR comes from a man younger than 30 with acute or convalescent COVID-19. The sequencing input was peripheral blood.

CDR3 bases: TGTGCCAGCAGTCGAATGGCCGGCGGCCCGACTGAAGCTTTCTTT. Amino acids: CASSRMAGGPTEAFF. V and J are TRBV7-2 and TRBJ1-1; D gene unclear. Per the germline V gene, CDR1 is SGHTA and CDR2 is FQGNSA. V lost 6 bases and J 5 bases, leaving 19 bases between the germline ends. The CDR3 is made up of 15 amino acids.